The 26 T cell receptor beta chains presented below share a single source sample, sequenced in a study of T cells in Graves' hyperthyroidism and ophthalmopathy. Amplified TCR beta CDR3 regions came from RNA transcripts. First-round RT-PCR targeting the TCR CDR3 was performed with the HTBI primer set. Via MiXCR, TCRdb re-called the multiplex PCR reads, giving one row per CDR3 protein. The table lists about 500,000 distinct CDR3 sequences, about 15% of them singletons, with over 15% in the top ten. Sequencing used blood. Source of these receptors: a woman aged 18-35 years with Graves' hyperthyroidism.

The rearrangement links TRBV6-5 to TRBJ2-1; possibly TRBD2 for D (6 bases). The V gene's germline CDR1 is MNHEY and CDR2 SVGAGI. Trimming removed 0 bases from V and 4 bases from J, with 13 bases in between. This CDR3 region has 16 residues. Here the CDR3 reads CASSYSAGSRYNEQFF. Here the CDR3 DNA reads TGTGCCAGCAGTTACTCGGCGGGAAGTAGGTACAATGAGCAGTTCTTC.

This clonotype turned up a few times. The chain employs TRBV19 and TRBJ2-3; 11 bases align to TRBD2. CDR3 length: 19 residues. The ends lost 1 base at V and 4 bases at J; junction bases unmatched: 13. Per the germline V gene, CDR1 is LNHDA and CDR2 is SQIVND (reference sequence). The CDR3 coding sequence is TGTGCCAGTAGTATAGTCATAACTAGCGGGAGTGCTTTGGCAGATACGCAGTATTTT. Protein product: CASSIVITSGSALADTQYF.

Many counts were recorded for this clonotype. The chain combines TRBV30 with TRBJ2-3; unclear D gene. This CDR3 spans 12 amino acids. Trimming stripped 0 bases from V and 4 bases from J, with 5 bases between. The germline V gene has CDR1 GTSNPN and CDR2 SVGIG (reference sequence). The CDR3 loop reads CAWSVAADTQYF. The CDR3 DNA is TGTGCCTGGAGTGTTGCCGCAGATACGCAGTATTTT.

This clonotype was found many times. The V gene is TRBV12-3 or TRBV12-4, the J gene TRBJ2-1, with 10 bases fitting TRBD2. The CDR3 has 16 residues. V gave up 5 bases and J gave up 7 bases; unmatched junction bases: 11. In DNA form, the CDR3 reads TGTGCCAGCAGTCTTTCCTGGACTAGCGGAGGGAATGAGCAGTTCTTC. It translates to CASSLSWTSGGNEQFF.

This clonotype was seen at least ten times. The chain has TRBV12-3 or TRBV12-4 and TRBJ2-3, with TRBD2 matching 9 bases. CDR3 length: 16 residues. V shed 3 bases and J 0 bases; nucleotides not matched to a gene: 4. The DNA of the CDR3 is TGTGCCAGCAGTTTTCGGCTAGCGGGGAGCACAGATACGCAGTATTTT. Protein: CASSFRLAGSTDTQYF.

Only a few counts were recorded for this clonotype. The V and J genes are TRBV29-1 and TRBJ2-2; 11 bases fit TRBD2. Per germline, CDR1 SQVTM and CDR2 ANQGSEA. The ends lost 6 bases at V and 5 bases at J; junction bases unmatched: 5. There are 14 residues in the CDR3. CDR3 nucleotide sequence: TGCAGCGTGGCTAGCGGGAGGAAAACCGGGGAGCTGTTTTTT. Translation gives CSVASGRKTGELFF.

This clonotype was detected only a few times. The chain combines TRBV19 with TRBJ2-2; 7 bases are a match to TRBD2. The CDR3 is made up of 14 amino acids. V was pared by 4 bases and J by 7 bases, with 6 bases of the junction left unmatched. Germline V gene sequence: CDR1 LNHDA, CDR2 SQIVND (reference sequence). CDR3 region: CASSSGRNVGELFF. The CDR3 DNA reads TGTGCCAGTAGTAGCGGGAGAAATGTCGGGGAGCTGTTTTTT.

This clonotype was recorded at least ten times. The rearrangement uses TRBV19 and TRBJ1-5; unclear D gene. The CDR3 is 14 residues long. Trimming removed 3 bases from V and 2 bases from J, with 8 bases in between. CDR1 is LNHDA, CDR2 SQIVND, per germline (reference sequence). The CDR3 loop is CASSMRSGNQPQHF. The CDR3 nucleotides read TGTGCCAGTAGTATGCGCAGTGGCAATCAGCCCCAGCATTTT.

The chain couples TRBV7-3 to TRBJ2-5; TRBD2 is a possible D gene (6 bases). The germline V gene has CDR1 SGHTA and CDR2 FQGTGA. The CDR3 consists of 14 residues. With 5 bases removed from V and 2 bases from J, the gap between germline ends came to 12 bases. CDR3 sequence reads: CASSQTSLQETQYF. CDR3 in DNA: TGTGCCAGCAGCCAAACTAGCCTGCAAGAGACCCAGTACTTC.

The genes are TRBV27 and TRBJ2-7; perhaps TRBD1 as D (5 bases). Germline CDR1 is MNHEY and CDR2 is SMNVEV (reference sequence). Trimming shortened V by 5 bases and J by 5 bases, and 13 bases separated the two germline ends. The length of the CDR3 is 13 residues. CDR3 protein: CASSPPGNHEQYF. Here the CDR3 DNA reads TGTGCCAGCAGTCCCCCAGGGAACCACGAGCAGTACTTC.

This clonotype was picked up a small number of times. The chain has TRBV24-1 and TRBJ2-7; D is ambiguous. CDR3 length: 14 residues. Per germline, CDR1 KGHDR and CDR2 SFDVKD. Trimming stripped 5 bases from V and 3 bases from J, with 13 bases between. Written as DNA, the CDR3 is TGTGCCACCAGTGCTCGGCAGGTCATCTACGAGCAGTACGTC. Amino acids: CATSARQVIYEQYV.

In this sample, this clonotype turned up many times. This chain uses TRBV20-1 with TRBJ1-2, with D uncertain. CDR1 and CDR2 from the germline V gene are DFQATT and SNEGSKA (reference sequence). Trimming took off 6 bases at V and 5 bases at J, with 13 bases between the two ends. CDR3 size: 12 residues. CDR3 coding DNA: TGCAGTGCGAGGACCGCTTCATATGGCTACACCTTC. It encodes CSARTASYGYTF.

The genes are TRBV20-1 and TRBJ1-5; D is possibly TRBD1 (6 bases). V lost 5 bases, J lost 5 bases, and 13 bases lay in between. CDR1 DFQATT and CDR2 SNEGSKA come from the germline V gene (reference sequence). The CDR3 has 13 residues. The CDR3 is CSASKDRDQPQHF. CDR3 sequence (DNA): TGCAGTGCTTCTAAGGACAGAGATCAGCCCCAGCATTTT.

The chain has TRBV5-1 and TRBJ1-2; D gene uncertain. The germline V gene has CDR1 SGHRS and CDR2 YFSETQ. V lost 0 bases and J lost 4, with 7 bases in between. The CDR3 length is 13 residues. The DNA for the CDR3 is TGCGCCAGCAGCTTGGAAGAACCCTATGGCTACACCTTC. Translation: CASSLEEPYGYTF.

The sample holds a few counts of this clonotype. The chain carries TRBV27 and TRBJ2-7; D is possibly TRBD2 (6 bases). The CDR3 has 14 residues. In germline, CDR1 is MNHEY, CDR2 SMNVEV (reference sequence). V was cut by 6 bases and J by 5 bases, with 17 bases left in between. The CDR3 sequence: CASRSTSGVNEQYV. DNA for the CDR3: TGTGCCAGCAGAAGCACCTCGGGGGTGAACGAGCAGTACGTC.

Ten or more counts support this clonotype. CDR3 amino acids: CASSLGAGLYTEAFF. CDR3 coding DNA: TGTGCCAGCAGCTTAGGGGCGGGGCTTTACACTGAAGCTTTCTTT. The chain combines TRBV7-9 with TRBJ1-1, with D maybe TRBD1 (5 bases). CDR3 length: 15 residues. Trimming stripped 1 base from V and 3 bases from J, with 12 bases between. The germline gives CDR1 SEHNR, CDR2 FQNEAQ (reference sequence).

The J gene is TRBJ1-5, the V gene TRBV19; 8 bases align to TRBD1. After removal of 5 bases from V and 0 bases from J, the junction contained 6 bases not matched to a gene. CDR1 LNHDA and CDR2 SQIVND come from the germline V gene (reference sequence). The CDR3 extends over 16 amino acids. CDR3 region: CASSPGQDYSNQPQHF. Written as DNA, the CDR3 is TGTGCCAGTAGTCCGGGACAGGATTATAGCAATCAGCCCCAGCATTTT.

There are many counts of this clonotype. This rearrangement joins TRBV19 to TRBJ2-7; D not resolved. The CDR3 covers 14 residues. CDR1 LNHDA and CDR2 SQIVND come from the germline V gene (reference sequence). V lost 3 bases and J 3 bases, leaving 12 bases between the germline ends. The CDR3 sequence: CASSIQLRFYEQYF. The CDR3 bases are TGTGCCAGTAGTATCCAGCTTCGATTCTACGAGCAGTACTTC. Full variable domain (outside the CDR3, taken from reference TRBV19 and TRBJ2-7): DGGITQSPKYLFRKEGQNVTLSCEQNLNHDAMYWYRQDPGQGLRLIYYSQIVNDFQKGDIAEGYSVSREKKESFPLTVTSAQKNPTAFYLCASSIQLRFYEQYFGPGTRLTVT.

The chain employs TRBV11-3 and TRBJ2-7; D is undetermined. Between the trimmed V and J ends, which lost 1 base and 0 bases, there was a span of 7 bases. Germline V gives CDR1 SGHNT, CDR2 YENEEA. The CDR3 spans 14 residues. The CDR3 loop reads CASSLVTSSYEQYF. The CDR3 DNA reads as TGTGCCAGCAGCTTAGTGACGAGCTCCTACGAGCAGTACTTC.

Many counts were recorded for this clonotype. The CDR3 loop is CSARDSERPADTQYF. CDR3 bases: TGCAGTGCTAGAGATTCGGAGAGGCCAGCAGATACGCAGTATTTT. This chain joins TRBV20-1 and TRBJ2-3; D is unclear. Germline V gene data show CDR1 as DFQATT and CDR2 as SNEGSKA (reference sequence). V was clipped by 0 bases and J by 4 bases, with 14 bases between them. The CDR3 is 15 residues long.

This clonotype was detected ten times or more. This chain links TRBV30 with TRBJ1-4, with 7 bases fitting TRBD1. Germline CDR1 and CDR2: GTSNPN and SVGIG (reference sequence). This CDR3 is 14 amino acids long. V shed 1 base, J shed 5 bases, and the junction held 4 bases outside the gene matches. CDR3 coding DNA: TGTGCCTGGAGTGGACAGGGCGGGAATGAAAAACTGTTTTTT. This translates into CAWSGQGGNEKLFF.

This clonotype turned up a few times. J is TRBJ1-1 and V is TRBV19; TRBD1 might be the D (5 bases). The CDR3 extends over 15 amino acids. The germline V gene has CDR1 LNHDA and CDR2 SQIVND (reference sequence). V lost 3 bases and J lost 7, with 18 bases in between. CDR3: CASSMVGGGRGEAFF. CDR3 DNA: TGTGCCAGTAGTATGGTCGGGGGGGGTCGTGGTGAAGCTTTCTTT.

The J gene is TRBJ2-5, the V gene TRBV11-2; D tentatively fits TRBD1 or TRBD2 (5 bases each). The CDR3 loop spans 15 amino acids. Germline loops: CDR1 SGHAT, CDR2 FQNNGV. Trimming took off 5 bases at V and 11 bases at J, with 24 bases between the two ends. The CDR3 protein is CASSPGARIPEAQYF. In nucleotides, the CDR3 is TGTGCCAGCAGCCCCGGGGCCAGGATCCCAGAGGCGCAGTACTTC.

This clonotype has at least ten counts. J is TRBJ1-3 and V is TRBV12-3 or TRBV12-4, with 7 bases that match TRBD1. Trimming cost V 7 bases and J 0 bases; bases outside gene matches: 12. This CDR3 comprises 17 residues. This chain's CDR3 is CASTSGVTGPSGNTIYF. The CDR3 DNA reads TGTGCCAGCACCTCCGGGGTGACAGGGCCCTCTGGAAACACCATATATTTT.

This clonotype was recorded at least ten times. The CDR3 reads CAVYSGELFF. The CDR3 nucleotides are TGTGCCGTATACTCGGGGGAGCTGTTTTTT. This chain links TRBV10-3 with TRBJ2-2, with unresolved D. The CDR3 length is 10 residues. Trimming shortened V by 11 bases and J by 8 bases, and 9 bases separated the two germline ends. Germline lookup yields CDR1 ENHRY and CDR2 SYGVKD.

This clonotype was counted many times. The CDR3 reads CASSQGGSVYGYTF. DNA for the CDR3: TGTGCCAGCAGCCAAGGGGGATCGGTCTATGGCTACACCTTC. V is TRBV2 and J is TRBJ1-2; a weak D match, TRBD1 (6 bases). The V gene lost 6 bases and the J gene lost 4 bases, with 15 bases spanning the gap. This CDR3 comprises 14 residues. CDR1 and CDR2 from the germline V gene are SNHLY and FYNNEI.